This T cell receptor beta chain appears in the sequencing data of a study of cytomegalovirus exposure and HLA in healthy donors. PCR used 60 Vbeta primers and 13 Jbeta primers. Sequencing used immunoSEQ multiplex PCR; TCRdb keeps in-frame clones, though not all of them. The table records about 100,000 clones, approximately 76% of them present only once. The V and J ends lost 5 bases and 3 bases respectively, with 17 bases between them. Germline-derived CDR1 and CDR2 are SGDLS and YYNGEE. CDR3 length: 15 residues. This TCR was sampled from a woman aged 55-70 years in good health and CMV-seropositive. The genes are TRBV9 and TRBJ1-2, with D possibly being TRBD1 (5 bases). The sequenced material came from PBMCs. The CDR3 sequence is CASSKREGRDYGYTF. Written as DNA, the CDR3 is TGTGCCAGCAGTAAGAGGGAGGGGAGGGACTATGGCTACACCTTC.